This T cell receptor (beta chain) emerged from a study of blood T cell repertoires in COVID-19. Overall study context: Some COVID-19 samples were acute and others convalescent; all came from the United States, Italy and Spain.

The CDR3 covers 12 residues. Germline V gene data show CDR1 as GTSNPN and CDR2 as SVGIG (reference sequence). Trimming pared 3 bases from V and 7 bases from J, leaving 12 bases between. Per the study methods: Amplifying reference gene primers gave estimates of nucleated cell counts. Measured with immunoSEQ multiplex PCR; TCRdb has only the in-frame clones, and not every one. The V and J calls and clone size are taken from that table; D and trimming were inferred from the DNA. The sample holds tens of thousands of clones, around 86% seen once. The chain combines TRBV30 with TRBJ1-1; D possibly corresponds to TRBD1 (6 bases). The sequence came from a man older than 75 with active COVID-19. Sequenced input: peripheral blood. This chain's CDR3 is CAWSPQGIEAFF. The CDR3 DNA is TGTGCCTGGAGCCCCCAGGGGATTGAAGCTTTCTTT.